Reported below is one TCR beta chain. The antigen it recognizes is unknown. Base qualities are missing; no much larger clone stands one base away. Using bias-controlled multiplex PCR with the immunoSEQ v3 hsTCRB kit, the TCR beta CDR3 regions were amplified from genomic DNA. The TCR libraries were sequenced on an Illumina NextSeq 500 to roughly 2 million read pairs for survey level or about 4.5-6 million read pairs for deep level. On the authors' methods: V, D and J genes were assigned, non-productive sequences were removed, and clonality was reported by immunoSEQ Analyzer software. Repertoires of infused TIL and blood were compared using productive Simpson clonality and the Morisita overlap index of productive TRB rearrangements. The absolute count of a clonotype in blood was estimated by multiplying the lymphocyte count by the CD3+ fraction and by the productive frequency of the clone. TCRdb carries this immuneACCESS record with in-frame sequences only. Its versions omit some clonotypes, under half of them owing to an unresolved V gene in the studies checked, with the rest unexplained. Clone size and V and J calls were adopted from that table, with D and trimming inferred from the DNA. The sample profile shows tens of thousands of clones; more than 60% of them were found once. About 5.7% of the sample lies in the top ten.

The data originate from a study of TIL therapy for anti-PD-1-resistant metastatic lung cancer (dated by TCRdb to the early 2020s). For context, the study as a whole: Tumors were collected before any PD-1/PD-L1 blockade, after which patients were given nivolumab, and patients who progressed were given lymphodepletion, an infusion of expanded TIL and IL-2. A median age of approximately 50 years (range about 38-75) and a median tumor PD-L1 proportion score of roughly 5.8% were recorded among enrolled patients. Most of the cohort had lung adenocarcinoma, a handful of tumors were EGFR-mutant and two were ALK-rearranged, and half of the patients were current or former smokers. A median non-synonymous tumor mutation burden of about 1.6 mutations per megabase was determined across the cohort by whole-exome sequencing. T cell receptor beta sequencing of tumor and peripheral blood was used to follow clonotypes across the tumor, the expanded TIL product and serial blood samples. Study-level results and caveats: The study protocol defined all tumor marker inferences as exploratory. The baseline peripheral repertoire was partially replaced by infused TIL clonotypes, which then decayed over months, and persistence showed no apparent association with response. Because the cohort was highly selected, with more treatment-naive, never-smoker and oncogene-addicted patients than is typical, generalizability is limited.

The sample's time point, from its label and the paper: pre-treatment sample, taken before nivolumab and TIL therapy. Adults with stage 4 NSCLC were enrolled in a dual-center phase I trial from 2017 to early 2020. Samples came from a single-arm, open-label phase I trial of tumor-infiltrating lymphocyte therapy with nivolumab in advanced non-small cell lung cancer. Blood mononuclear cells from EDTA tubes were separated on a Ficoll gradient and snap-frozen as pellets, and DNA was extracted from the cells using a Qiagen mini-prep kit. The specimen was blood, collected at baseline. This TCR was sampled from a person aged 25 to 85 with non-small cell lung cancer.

The nucleotides are TGTGCCAGCAGCACAGGGTCCCTAGGAGAGACCCAGTACTTC. It codes for CASSTGSLGETQYF. This sequence uses TRBV25-1 and TRBJ2-5; the D gene is perhaps TRBD1, on 6 matching bases. The CDR3 holds 14 amino acids from the cysteine to the phenylalanine. Of the read, only the CDR3 DNA is kept; its 42 bases are in frame from base 1. Trimming costs V 6 bases and J 4 bases, and their ends lie 15 bases apart. CDR1 is given as MGHDK and CDR2 as SYGVNS, both from the germline V gene.